One sample yielded the 27 T cell receptor beta chains listed below, sequenced in a study of immune evolution from preneoplasia to lung adenocarcinoma. The method was immunoSEQ multiplex PCR; TCRdb's version includes in-frame clones alone and lacks a portion of them. The sample consists of several thousand clones, 78% of them appearing once. The sequenced material came from FFPE minimally invasive lung adenocarcinoma tissue. The receptor source for this set is an older donor with lung adenocarcinoma.

The genes are TRBV19 and TRBJ1-1, with D perhaps matching TRBD1 (6 bases). Germline values: CDR1 LNHDA, CDR2 SQIVND (reference sequence). Trimming shortened V by 3 bases and J by 4 bases, and 18 bases separated the two germline ends. The CDR3 has 16 residues. Written as DNA, the CDR3 is TGTGCCAGTAGTATGTTTGGGGGTCGGGGGGCCACTGAAGCTTTCTTT. It encodes CASSMFGGRGATEAFF.

The chain combines TRBV30 with TRBJ2-7; the match to TRBD2 covers 12 bases. CDR1 and CDR2 from the germline V gene are GTSNPN and SVGIG (reference sequence). CDR3 length: 13 residues. This CDR3 reads CGGTSGRSYEQYF. The DNA of the CDR3 is TGTGGGGGGACTAGCGGGCGATCCTACGAGCAGTACTTC.

The DNA of the CDR3 is TGTGCCAGCAGCTTAAGAGGGCAGGGTGGGAGCAATCAGCCCCAGCATTTT. This sequence encodes CASSLRGQGGSNQPQHF. The gene calls are TRBV11-2 and TRBJ1-5; possible D gene TRBD1, 5 bases. CDR1 is SGHAT, CDR2 FQNNGV, per germline. Trimming took off 2 bases at V and 1 base at J, with 15 bases between the two ends. The CDR3 sequence is 17 residues long. The full variable domain, completed using reference TRBV11-2 and TRBJ1-5, is EAGVAQSPRYKIIEKRQSVAFWCNPISGHATLYWYQQILGQGPKLLIQFQNNGVVDDSQLPKDRFSAERLKGVDSTLKIQPAKLEDSAVYLCASSLRGQGGSNQPQHFGDGTRLSIL.

The chain combines TRBV18 with TRBJ1-1, with 9 bases aligning to TRBD1. Germline CDR1 reads KGHSH; CDR2 reads LQKENI. V lost 6 bases to trimming and J lost 8 bases; unmatched junction nucleotides: 10. The CDR3 contains 14 residues. The DNA for the CDR3 is TGTGCCAGCTCCCGCACCGGGACAGGGTTAGAAGCTTTCTTT. Translation: CASSRTGTGLEAFF.

The rearrangement joins TRBV2 to TRBJ2-3, with D unresolved. CDR1 and CDR2 from the germline V gene are SNHLY and FYNNEI. V lost 5 bases to trimming and J lost 4 bases, with 7 bases between them. The CDR3 is 12 amino acids. This CDR3 is CASSSMADTQYF. The CDR3 nucleotides read TGTGCCAGCAGTTCCATGGCAGATACGCAGTATTTT.

This clone has only a few counts. The gene calls are TRBV7-3 and TRBJ2-6; 7 bases are a match to TRBD1. CDR1 and CDR2 (germline): SGHTA, FQGTGA. The CDR3 runs to 20 residues. V lost 5 bases to trimming and J lost 0 bases; unmatched junction nucleotides: 16. The CDR3: CASSPKAKTGYSSGANVLTF. Written as DNA, the CDR3 is TGTGCCAGCAGCCCGAAAGCAAAGACAGGGTATAGCTCTGGGGCCAACGTCCTGACTTTC.

The genes are TRBV19 and TRBJ2-1; TRBD1 aligns across 10 bases. The germline V gene encodes CDR1 LNHDA and CDR2 SQIVND (reference sequence). The J segment lost 8 bases and the V segment lost 7 bases, leaving 8 bases of the junction unmatched. CDR3 length: 14 amino acids. The CDR3 DNA follows: TGTGCCAGTAAACCGGGACAGGGGTACGATGAGCAGTTCTTC. It codes for CASKPGQGYDEQFF.

CDR3 residues: CASSLGQGSEQYF. The DNA of the CDR3 is TGTGCCAGCAGTTTAGGTCAGGGTAGCGAGCAGTACTTC. V usage is TRBV28 and J usage is TRBJ2-7; tentative D call: TRBD1 (5 bases). V lost 2 bases to trimming and J lost 6 bases, with 11 bases between them. The CDR3 is 13 residues long. Germline assignment: CDR1 MDHEN and CDR2 SYDVKM.

The rearrangement links TRBV12-2 to TRBJ1-1; TRBD1 was called by the table and not checked on the DNA. TRBV12-2 is listed as a pseudogene. The CDR3 consists of 21 residues. In nucleotides, the CDR3 is TGTGCAAGTCGCTCCCAAGGACCGCTGGGACAGACAACAATATGGGACACTGAAGCTTTCTTT. This sequence encodes CASRSQGPLGQTTIWDTEAFF.

V usage is TRBV28 and J usage is TRBJ1-2; no firm D call. CDR1 is MDHEN, CDR2 SYDVKM, per germline. Trimming left V 4 bases short and J 5 bases short, with 5 bases between. The CDR3 is made up of 11 amino acids. CDR3 amino acids: CASSSNYGYTF. DNA for the CDR3: TGTGCCAGCAGTTCCAATTATGGCTACACCTTC.

The chain has TRBV5-1 and TRBJ2-1; TRBD2 agrees at 10 bases. This CDR3 spans 15 amino acids. Trimming removed 7 bases from V and 7 bases from J; junction bases left unmatched: 11. CDR1 SGHRS and CDR2 YFSETQ come from the germline V gene. The CDR3 loop reads CASSRNQAGGNEQFF. CDR3 DNA: TGCGCCAGCTCAAGAAATCAAGCGGGGGGGAATGAGCAGTTCTTC.

This clone was picked up a small number of times. This rearrangement joins TRBV28 to TRBJ1-1; no clear D. The V end lost 6 bases, the J end lost 2 bases, and 13 bases lay between the germline ends. The CDR3 contains 14 residues. CDR1 and CDR2 from the germline V gene are MDHEN and SYDVKM. Here the CDR3 DNA reads TGTGCCAGCAGGAACATGGGCAGTAACACTGAAGCTTTCTTT. Amino acid sequence: CASRNMGSNTEAFF. Supplemented by reference TRBV28 and TRBJ1-1, the full variable domain reads DVKVTQSSRYLVKRTGEKVFLECVQDMDHENMFWYRQDPGLGLRLIYFSYDVKMKEKGDIPEGYSVSREKKERFSLILESASTNQTSMYLCASRNMGSNTEAFFGQGTRLTVV.

V and J are TRBV4-2 and TRBJ2-3, with 11 bases aligning to TRBD1. V shed 5 bases and J 4 bases; nucleotides not matched to a gene: 5. The CDR3 spans 15 residues. Germline CDR1 and CDR2: LGHNA and YNFKEQ. The CDR3 region has the DNA TGTGCCAGCAGCGAGCGGACAGGGGGCCCAGATACGCAGTATTTT. Protein: CASSERTGGPDTQYF.

This clone was seen more than once but under ten times. V and J are TRBV9 and TRBJ2-1, with no clear D. V was cut by 0 bases and J by 12 bases, with 16 bases left in between. Germline lookup yields CDR1 SGDLS and CDR2 YYNGEE. The CDR3 consists of 14 residues. CDR3 residues: CASSVDSRWVGQFF. For the CDR3, the DNA is TGTGCCAGCAGCGTAGATTCTAGATGGGTGGGGCAGTTCTTC.

The chain is built from TRBV28 and TRBJ1-2; D may be TRBD1 (5 bases). The CDR3 sequence is 14 residues long. Germline lookup yields CDR1 MDHEN and CDR2 SYDVKM. Deletions cut 6 bases from V and 4 bases from J, with 15 bases between. DNA of the CDR3: TGTGCCAGCAGCCCAACCGGGGGGAGCTATGGCTACACCTTC. It encodes CASSPTGGSYGYTF.

A single count supports this clone. The chain recombines TRBV18 with TRBJ2-3, with D possibly matching TRBD1 (6 bases). Germline CDR1 is KGHSH and CDR2 is LQKENI. CDR3 length: 15 residues. V was cut by 6 bases and J by 3 bases, with 16 bases left in between. The CDR3 loop reads CASSLTGFPTDTQYF. In DNA, the CDR3 is TGTGCCAGCTCGCTGACAGGCTTCCCGACAGATACGCAGTATTTT.

The chain joins TRBV30 to TRBJ2-7; D may be TRBD2 (6 bases). Trimming removed 2 bases at V and 2 bases at J, with 10 bases between. Per the germline V gene, CDR1 is GTSNPN and CDR2 is SVGIG (reference sequence). This CDR3 contains 13 residues. CDR3 sequence reads: CAWSSGLPYEQYF. The CDR3, as DNA: TGTGCCTGGAGTTCGGGACTTCCCTACGAGCAGTACTTC.

The gene calls are TRBV4-2 and TRBJ2-5; possibly TRBD2 for D (5 bases). Germline V gives CDR1 LGHNA, CDR2 YNFKEQ. This CDR3 has 14 residues. V lost 5 bases, J lost 1 base, and 11 bases lay in between. The DNA of the CDR3 is TGTGCCAGCAGCGGTCTAGCCACCCAAGAGACCCAGTACTTC. Protein: CASSGLATQETQYF.

V is TRBV7-3 and J is TRBJ2-1, with D unresolved. The germline V gene has CDR1 SGHTA and CDR2 FQGTGA. Trimming stripped 2 bases from V and 0 bases from J, with 8 bases between. This CDR3 is 15 amino acids long. This chain's CDR3 is CASSLSGPSYNEQFF. For the CDR3, the DNA is TGTGCCAGCAGCTTATCGGGCCCCTCCTACAATGAGCAGTTCTTC.

The CDR3 reads CASSSGGTRGDTQYF. The CDR3 DNA reads TGTGCCAGTAGTTCGGGGGGGACCCGCGGAGATACGCAGTATTTT. The chain employs TRBV19 and TRBJ2-3; TRBD2 agrees at 8 bases. Germline CDR1 is LNHDA and CDR2 is SQIVND (reference sequence). V lost 5 bases to trimming and J lost 5 bases; unmatched junction nucleotides: 9. The CDR3 contains 15 residues.

Notes on this clone: A junction boundary mismatches the germline segment, possibly from a read error. V is TRBV30 and J is TRBJ2-3; TRBD2 matches 14 bases. From germline, CDR1 is GTSNPN and CDR2 SVGIG (reference sequence). CDR3 length: 18 residues. The CDR3 nucleotides are TGTGCCTGGAGTACGGGACTAGCGGGAGTAAGGGGTACAGATACGCGGTATTTT. The encoded protein is CAWSTGLAGVRGTDTRYF.

V is TRBV5-1 and J is TRBJ2-7; D might be TRBD2 (5 bases). V lost 6 bases and J lost 5, with 12 bases in between. CDR3 length equals 12 residues. Germline V CDR1 and CDR2: SGHRS, YFSETQ. CDR3 DNA: TGCGCCAGCAAAGCCCCGGGGAACGAGCAGTACTTC. It encodes CASKAPGNEQYF.

Only a few counts were recorded for this clone. This sequence joins TRBV9 and TRBJ2-2; 7 nucleotides align to TRBD2. Germline lookup yields CDR1 SGDLS and CDR2 YYNGEE. Germline trimming cut 5 bases from V and 4 bases from J; bases unmatched to any gene: 11. This CDR3 has 16 residues. The CDR3 coding sequence is TGTGCCAGCAGTGGGGGGGGTGAACAAATCACCGGGGAGCTGTTTTTT. This translates into CASSGGGEQITGELFF.

The rearrangement links TRBV15 to TRBJ1-4; D ambiguous. The CDR3 sequence is 13 residues long. V shed 1 base and J shed 14 bases, with 14 bases lying between them. Germline V CDR1 and CDR2: LNHNV, YYDKDF (reference sequence). The CDR3 loop is CATSRGGSVGLFF. In DNA, the CDR3 is TGTGCCACCAGCAGAGGCGGGAGCGTCGGGCTGTTTTTT.

The chain couples TRBV2 to TRBJ1-5; a possible D gene is TRBD1 (5 bases). This CDR3 has 14 residues. V lost 5 bases, J lost 5 bases, and 13 bases lay in between. Germline V lookup: CDR1 SNHLY, CDR2 FYNNEI. The CDR3 protein is CASSIRRGDQPQHF. The CDR3 region has the DNA TGTGCCAGCAGTATAAGACGGGGGGATCAGCCCCAGCATTTT.

This chain joins TRBV5-5 and TRBJ1-5; D is unresolved. The germline V and J ends were trimmed by 0 bases and 2 bases, with 9 bases remaining between them. Germline CDR1 and CDR2: SGHKS and YYEKEE (reference sequence). The CDR3 is made up of 15 amino acids. The CDR3 coding sequence is TGTGCCAGCAGCTTGGGACTCGGAGGCAATCAGCCCCAGCATTTT. Protein: CASSLGLGGNQPQHF.

The gene calls are TRBV20-1 and TRBJ1-1; tentative D call: TRBD1 (5 bases). The CDR3 has 11 residues. Germline CDR1 and CDR2: DFQATT and SNEGSKA (reference sequence). Trimming stripped 6 bases from V and 7 bases from J, with 12 bases between. Here the CDR3 reads CSARDALEAFF. Here the CDR3 DNA reads TGCAGTGCCAGGGACGCCCTTGAAGCTTTCTTT.